The 27 T cell receptor beta chains reported below all come from one sample, sequenced in a study of T cells in Graves' hyperthyroidism and ophthalmopathy. There were TCR beta CDR3 regions amplified from RNA transcripts. Primed by the HTBI set, a first-round RT-PCR was run on the TCR CDR3. TCRdb fed the multiplex PCR reads into MiXCR, producing one record per CDR3 protein. The sample records under 400,000 distinct CDR3 sequences, less than 15% being singletons. Source material: blood. The source of these receptors is a woman under 30 with Graves' hyperthyroidism.

This clonotype appeared many times. The rearrangement uses TRBV6-2 or TRBV6-3 and TRBJ2-3; tentatively, D is TRBD2 (6 bases). Trimming removed 6 bases from V and 1 base from J, with 23 bases in between. The CDR3 is 18 amino acids. Per the germline V gene, CDR1 is MNHEY and CDR2 is SVGEGT. This chain's CDR3 is CASRPIKGGTHGTDTQYF. The CDR3 bases are TGTGCCAGCAGACCGATAAAGGGCGGGACCCACGGCACAGATACGCAGTATTTT.

A word on this clonotype: Germline and junction disagree at one end, which may indicate a read error. The chain combines TRBV15 with TRBJ2-7; D not resolved. CDR3 length: 14 residues. Germline V CDR1 and CDR2: LNHNV, YYDKDF (reference sequence). CDR3 in amino acids: CATSRDPTPYERYF. DNA for the CDR3: TGTGCCACCAGCAGAGATCCTACTCCCTACGAGCGGTACTTC.

This chain uses TRBV30 with TRBJ1-2; TRBD1 might be the D (5 bases). Germline CDR1 reads GTSNPN; CDR2 reads SVGIG (reference sequence). This CDR3 has 16 residues. Trimming removed 0 bases from V and 5 bases from J, with 19 bases in between. Here the CDR3 reads CAWSVPGGPSGYGYTF. DNA for the CDR3: TGTGCCTGGAGTGTACCGGGGGGACCTAGTGGGTATGGCTACACCTTC.

The chain uses TRBV19 and TRBJ2-1; 14 nucleotides agree with TRBD2. The V gene end was trimmed by 5 bases and the J gene end by 6 bases; junction bases not matched to a gene: 12. CDR3 size: 18 residues. Germline V gene data show CDR1 as LNHDA and CDR2 as SQIVND (reference sequence). The CDR3, as DNA: TGTGCCAGTAGTGGGACTAGCGGGAGAGATAGCTATATCAATGAGCAGTTCTTC. It codes for CASSGTSGRDSYINEQFF. The variable domain in full, with the rest retrieved from reference TRBV19 and TRBJ2-1, is DGGITQSPKYLFRKEGQNVTLSCEQNLNHDAMYWYRQDPGQGLRLIYYSQIVNDFQKGDIAEGYSVSREKKESFPLTVTSAQKNPTAFYLCASSGTSGRDSYINEQFFGPGTRLTVL.

V gene TRBV20-1 combines with J gene TRBJ2-5, with 11 positions matching TRBD2. The V and J ends lost 8 bases and 7 bases, in that order; junction bases with no gene match: 12. This CDR3 has 14 residues. Germline assignment: CDR1 DFQATT and CDR2 SNEGSKA (reference sequence). CDR3 bases: TGCAGTACCCCGGGGACTAGCGGATCTATGACCCAGTACTTC. This encodes CSTPGTSGSMTQYF.

J is TRBJ2-7 and V is TRBV2; 7 bases map to TRBD1. The CDR3 runs to 13 residues. CDR1 SNHLY and CDR2 FYNNEI come from the germline V gene. After removal of 7 bases from V and 4 bases from J, the junction contained 7 bases not matched to a gene. The CDR3 DNA sequence: TGTGCCAGCACCCGGGACAGCGGATACGAGCAGTACTTC. Translated: CASTRDSGYEQYF.

This clonotype was seen repeatedly, ten times or more. The chain joins TRBV4-2 to TRBJ2-3; D is undetermined. The CDR3 consists of 13 residues. CDR1 and CDR2 from the germline V gene are LGHNA and YNFKEQ. Deletions cut 8 bases from V and 5 bases from J, with 14 bases between. CDR3 DNA sequence: TGTGCCAGCGGGTTCGGATTGGTAGATACGCAGTATTTT. Translated: CASGFGLVDTQYF.

This clonotype was detected ten times or more. In DNA, the CDR3 is TGTGCCATTAGGACATGGGATGGCTACACCTTC. Its translation is CAIRTWDGYTF. The genes are TRBV12-3 or TRBV12-4 and TRBJ1-2, with D perhaps matching TRBD1 (5 bases). This CDR3 is 11 amino acids long. The V end was cut by 10 bases, the J end by 6 bases, with 12 bases between.

The table lists this clonotype with a few counts. The chain's CDR3 is CASSLPSLWDYNEQFF. The CDR3 DNA reads TGTGCCAGCAGTTTACCCAGCCTATGGGACTACAATGAGCAGTTCTTC. The rearrangement joins TRBV12-3 or TRBV12-4 to TRBJ2-1; D not certain. Between the trimmed V and J ends, which lost 2 bases and 3 bases, there was a span of 14 bases. The CDR3 covers 16 residues.

The rearrangement joins TRBV6-1 to TRBJ2-7; a possible D gene is TRBD1 (6 bases). Germline CDR1 and CDR2: MNHNS and SASEGT. The V and J ends lost 2 bases and 3 bases respectively, with 14 bases between them. There are 15 residues in the CDR3. CDR3 coding DNA: TGTGCCAGCAGTGAACGCAGGGGAGTAGTCTACGAGCAGTACTTC. This sequence encodes CASSERRGVVYEQYF.

This clonotype has more than one count but fewer than ten. V and J are TRBV6-2 or TRBV6-3 and TRBJ2-7, with D maybe TRBD1 (5 bases). The CDR3 has 14 amino acids. With 7 bases removed from V and 5 bases from J, the gap between germline ends came to 18 bases. Germline loops: CDR1 MNHEY, CDR2 SVGEGT. In DNA, the CDR3 is TGTGCCAGCACCGACCCCCCCCAGGGCCACGAGCAGTACTTC. Protein sequence: CASTDPPQGHEQYF.

This clonotype appeared many times. The chain joins TRBV7-2 to TRBJ2-7; D gene ambiguous. The CDR3 length is 12 residues. The germline V and J ends were trimmed by 1 base and 5 bases, with 6 bases remaining between them. Germline CDR1 SGHTA, CDR2 FQGNSA. In DNA, the CDR3 is TGTGCCAGCAGCTTAGACATCCACGAGCAGTACTTC. Encoded protein: CASSLDIHEQYF.

This clonotype was counted at least ten times. This chain connects TRBV7-9 to TRBJ2-5; D remains ambiguous. This CDR3 has 13 residues. V lost 1 base and J 5 bases, leaving 8 bases between the germline ends. Looked up from germline, CDR1 is SEHNR and CDR2 is FQNEAQ (reference sequence). The CDR3 loop reads CASSLGHRETQYF. The DNA of the CDR3 is TGTGCCAGCAGCTTAGGGCATCGGGAGACCCAGTACTTC.

This clonotype was recorded a few times. The rearrangement links TRBV18 to TRBJ1-1, with a tentative D call TRBD1 (6 bases). This CDR3 has 15 amino acids. Germline V gene sequence: CDR1 KGHSH, CDR2 LQKENI. Between the trimmed V and J ends, which lost 2 bases and 0 bases, there was a span of 10 bases. For the CDR3, the DNA is TGTGCCAGCTCACCAAGGGGGGGAATGAACACTGAAGCTTTCTTT. This translates into CASSPRGGMNTEAFF.

This clonotype was seen many times. The chain is built from TRBV10-3 and TRBJ2-1; 7 bases are a match to TRBD2. In germline, CDR1 is ENHRY, CDR2 SYGVKD. Unmatched junction bases numbered 11, after V lost 4 bases and J lost 8 bases. The CDR3 is 15 amino acids. CDR3 sequence reads: CAISGYGLVGDEQFF. The CDR3 DNA follows: TGTGCCATCAGTGGATATGGACTAGTTGGGGATGAGCAGTTCTTC.

The genes are TRBV7-9 and TRBJ2-1; 11 nucleotides align to TRBD1. V trimming: 5 bases; J trimming: 3 bases; junction bases outside the gene matches: 9. Germline values: CDR1 SEHNR, CDR2 FQNEAQ (reference sequence). The CDR3 length is 17 residues. The CDR3 region has the DNA TGTGCCAGCAGCGCCTCCCCCGGGACAGGGGGCTACAATGAGCAGTTCTTC. Encoded protein: CASSASPGTGGYNEQFF.

This clonotype was picked up many times. This rearrangement joins TRBV28 to TRBJ2-7, with D possibly TRBD1 on 7 matching bases. V lost 6 bases to trimming and J lost 4 bases, with 16 bases between them. The length of the CDR3 is 14 residues. From germline, CDR1 is MDHEN and CDR2 SYDVKM. The CDR3 loop is CASSATGRLYEQYF. The CDR3 DNA reads TGTGCCAGCAGCGCGACAGGGAGGCTGTACGAGCAGTACTTC.

About this clonotype: A read error may produce the germline difference seen at one junction end. V gene TRBV28 combines with J gene TRBJ1-1; 8 bases are a match to TRBD1. This CDR3 contains 15 residues. Germline assignment: CDR1 MDHEN and CDR2 SYDVKM. CDR3 in DNA: TGTGCCGGCAGTTTACCGGACAGGGCTACGACTGAAGCTTTCTTT. Its protein product is CAGSLPDRATTEAFF. Filled out from reference TRBV28 and TRBJ1-1, the complete variable domain reads DVKVTQSSRYLVKRTGEKVFLECVQDMDHENMFWYRQDPGLGLRLIYFSYDVKMKEKGDIPEGYSVSREKKERFSLILESASTNQTSMYLCAGSLPDRATTEAFFGQGTRLTVV.

This clonotype was found a few times. The chain couples TRBV14 to TRBJ1-2, with D perhaps matching TRBD1 (6 bases). Per germline, CDR1 SGHDN and CDR2 FVKESK. The CDR3 runs to 14 residues. The V end lost 3 bases, the J end lost 8 bases, and 16 bases lay between the germline ends. DNA for the CDR3: TGTGCCAGCAGCCACGGAGGGGGGGGTGGCGGCTACACCTTC. Protein: CASSHGGGGGGYTF.

This clonotype was seen at least ten times. The chain joins TRBV15 to TRBJ2-7; D perhaps matches TRBD1 (6 bases). Germline V gives CDR1 LNHNV, CDR2 YYDKDF (reference sequence). This CDR3 is built from 15 residues. Trimming left V 3 bases short and J 0 bases short, with 12 bases between. CDR3 in DNA: TGTGCCACCAGCAGTTTGGACAGTAGCTCCTACGAGCAGTACTTC. Translation: CATSSLDSSSYEQYF.

This clonotype was recorded many times. This chain links TRBV7-9 with TRBJ1-1, with D perhaps TRBD1 (6 bases). V lost 7 bases to trimming and J lost 5 bases, with 11 bases between them. Germline CDR1 is SEHNR and CDR2 is FQNEAQ (reference sequence). The CDR3 sequence is 12 residues long. The CDR3 loop reads CASNLGATEAFF. The CDR3 nucleotides are TGTGCCAGCAACTTGGGGGCAACTGAAGCTTTCTTT.

The V and J genes are TRBV15 and TRBJ2-1; D gene ambiguous. Trimming took off 5 bases at V and 13 bases at J, with 18 bases between the two ends. The CDR3 extends over 13 amino acids. Germline V gene data show CDR1 as LNHNV and CDR2 as YYDKDF (reference sequence). The CDR3 DNA reads TGTGCCACCAGCGATGTGGCACCACCGATACAGTTCTTC. This gives the protein CATSDVAPPIQFF.

At least ten counts were recorded for this clonotype. V and J are TRBV3-1 and TRBJ1-4; D unclear. The CDR3 runs 16 residues. V was pared by 1 base and J by 0 bases, with 9 bases between. Per the germline V gene, CDR1 is LGHDT and CDR2 is YNNKEL (reference sequence). CDR3 amino acids: CASSQGTPATNEKLFF. CDR3 bases: TGTGCCAGCAGCCAAGGGACGCCCGCAACTAATGAAAAACTGTTTTTT.

This sequence joins TRBV5-1 and TRBJ1-1; no definite D call. Looked up from germline, CDR1 is SGHRS and CDR2 is YFSETQ. The V gene lost 3 bases and the J gene lost 4 bases, with 10 bases spanning the gap. This CDR3 region has 13 residues. CDR3 amino acids: CASSSQAGTEAFF. CDR3 nucleotides: TGCGCCAGCAGCTCCCAGGCTGGCACTGAAGCTTTCTTT.

Many counts were recorded for this clonotype. The rearrangement joins TRBV6-2 or TRBV6-3 to TRBJ2-7; perhaps TRBD2 as D (6 bases). There are 13 residues in the CDR3. V lost 7 bases and J lost 1, with 11 bases in between. CDR1 and CDR2 (germline): MNHEY, SVGEGT. The CDR3: CASKVRGSYEQYF. CDR3 DNA sequence: TGTGCCAGCAAAGTCCGGGGGTCCTACGAGCAGTACTTC.

This clonotype occurred many times. The rearrangement uses TRBV6-1 and TRBJ2-7; D remains unclear. The CDR3 totals 12 residues. Trimming took 2 bases from V and 6 from J, leaving 8 bases between them. CDR1 and CDR2 (germline): MNHNS, SASEGT. Written as DNA, the CDR3 is TGTGCCAGCAGTGAATTTTGGTCCGAGCAGTACTTC. Protein product: CASSEFWSEQYF.

This clonotype was picked up one time. A read error may explain this, as a much larger clone is one base away. This chain uses TRBV4-1 with TRBJ2-3; weak D call: TRBD1 (5 bases). The J call may be faulty, since TRBJ1-5 better matches the DNA end. This CDR3 region has 16 residues. Germline loops: CDR1 MGHRA, CDR2 YSYEKL. CDR3 in amino acids: CASSQGGGPLTDTQHF. The CDR3 DNA sequence: TGCGCCAGCAGCCAAGGGGGGGGTCCGCTCACAGATACGCAGCATTTT.